This T cell receptor beta chain was identified in a study of shared clonotypes between healthy human individuals. Study details: In total, the donors were a couple of women and three men aged 18 to 49.

The V gene's germline CDR1 is MNHEY and CDR2 SVGAGI. This CDR3 is 15 amino acids long. V lost 4 bases, J lost 7 bases, and 6 bases stayed unmatched. Comment on this clone: Antigen unknown.

TCRdb's table, derived via immunoSEQ multiplex PCR, lists solely in-frame clones and lacks some. The sample gives approximately 1.1 million clones, roughly 74% of which show up once; approximately 0.5% is in the top ten. Study-wide results and limits: Of the naive CD4 clonotypes, approximately 5% were shared across several donors. It was expected that sequencing depth would affect clonotype sharing among donors.

This TCR came from a man aged 18 to 30 in good health. Some clones in this sample may be carry-over from other donors' samples. The genes are TRBV6-5 and TRBJ2-1; 11 bases line up with TRBD2. What was sequenced was memory CD4+ T cells from PBMCs. Sample subset: CD45RA-negative fraction. The CDR3 protein is CASSSTLAGDNEQFF. In DNA form, the CDR3 reads TGTGCCAGCAGTTCGACACTAGCGGGAGATAATGAGCAGTTCTTC.